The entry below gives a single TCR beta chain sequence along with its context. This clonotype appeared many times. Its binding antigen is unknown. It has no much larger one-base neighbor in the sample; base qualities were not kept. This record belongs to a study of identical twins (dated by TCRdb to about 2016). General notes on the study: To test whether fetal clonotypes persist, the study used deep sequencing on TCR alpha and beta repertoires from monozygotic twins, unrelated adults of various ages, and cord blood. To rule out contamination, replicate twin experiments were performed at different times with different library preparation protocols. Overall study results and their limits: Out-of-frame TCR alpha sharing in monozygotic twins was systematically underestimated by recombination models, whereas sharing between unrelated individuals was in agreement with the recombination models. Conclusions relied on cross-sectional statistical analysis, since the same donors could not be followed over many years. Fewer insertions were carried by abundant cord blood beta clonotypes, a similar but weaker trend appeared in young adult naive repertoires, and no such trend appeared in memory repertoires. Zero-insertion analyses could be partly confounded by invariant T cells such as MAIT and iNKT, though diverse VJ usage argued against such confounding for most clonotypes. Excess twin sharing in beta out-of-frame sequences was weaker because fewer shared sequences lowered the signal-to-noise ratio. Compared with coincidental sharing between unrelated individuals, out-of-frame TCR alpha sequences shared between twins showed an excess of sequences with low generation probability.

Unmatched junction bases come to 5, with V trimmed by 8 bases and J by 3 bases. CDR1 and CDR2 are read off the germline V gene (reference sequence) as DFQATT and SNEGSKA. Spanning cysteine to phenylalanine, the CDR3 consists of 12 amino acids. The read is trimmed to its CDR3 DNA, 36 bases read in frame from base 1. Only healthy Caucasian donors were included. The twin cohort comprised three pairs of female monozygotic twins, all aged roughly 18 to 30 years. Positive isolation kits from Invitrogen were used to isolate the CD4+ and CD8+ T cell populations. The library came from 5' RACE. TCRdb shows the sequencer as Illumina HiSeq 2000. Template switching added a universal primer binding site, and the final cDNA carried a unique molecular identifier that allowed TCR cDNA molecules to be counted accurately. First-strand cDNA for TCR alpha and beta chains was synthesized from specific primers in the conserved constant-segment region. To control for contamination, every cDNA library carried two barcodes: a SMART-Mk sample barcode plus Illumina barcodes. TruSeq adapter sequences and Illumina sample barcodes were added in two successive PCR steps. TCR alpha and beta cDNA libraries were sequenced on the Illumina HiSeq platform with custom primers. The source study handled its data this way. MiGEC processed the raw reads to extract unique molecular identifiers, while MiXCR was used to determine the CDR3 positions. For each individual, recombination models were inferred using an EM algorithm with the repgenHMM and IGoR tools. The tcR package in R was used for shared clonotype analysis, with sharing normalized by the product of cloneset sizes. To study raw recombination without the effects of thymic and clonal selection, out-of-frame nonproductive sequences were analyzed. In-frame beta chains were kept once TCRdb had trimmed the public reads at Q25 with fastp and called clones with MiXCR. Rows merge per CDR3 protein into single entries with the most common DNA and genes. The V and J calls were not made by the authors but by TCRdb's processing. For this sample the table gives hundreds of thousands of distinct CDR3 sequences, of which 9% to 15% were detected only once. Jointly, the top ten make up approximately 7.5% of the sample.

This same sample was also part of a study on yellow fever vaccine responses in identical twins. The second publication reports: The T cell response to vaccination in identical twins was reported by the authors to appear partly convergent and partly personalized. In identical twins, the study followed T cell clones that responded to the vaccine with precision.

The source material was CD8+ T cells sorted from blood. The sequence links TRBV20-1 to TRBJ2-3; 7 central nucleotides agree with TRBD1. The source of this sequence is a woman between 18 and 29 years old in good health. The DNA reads TGCAGTACAGCGACAGGGACAGATACGCAGTATTTT. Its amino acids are CSTATGTDTQYF.